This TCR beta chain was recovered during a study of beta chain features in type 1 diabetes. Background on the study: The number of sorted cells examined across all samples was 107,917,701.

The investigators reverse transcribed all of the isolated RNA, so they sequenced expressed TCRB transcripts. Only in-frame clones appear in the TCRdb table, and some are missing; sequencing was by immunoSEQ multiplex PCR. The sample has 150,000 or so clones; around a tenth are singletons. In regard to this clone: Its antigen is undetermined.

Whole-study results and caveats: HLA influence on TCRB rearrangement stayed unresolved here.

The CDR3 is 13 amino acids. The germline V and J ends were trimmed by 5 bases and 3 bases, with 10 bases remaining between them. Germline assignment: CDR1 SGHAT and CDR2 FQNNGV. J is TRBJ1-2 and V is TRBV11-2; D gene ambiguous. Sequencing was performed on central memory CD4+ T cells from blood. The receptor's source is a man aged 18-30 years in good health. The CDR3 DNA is TGTGCCAGCAGCATACCCCCAGACTATGGCTACACCTTC. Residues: CASSIPPDYGYTF.